This T cell receptor beta chain appears in the sequencing data of a study of cytomegalovirus exposure and HLA in healthy donors. This clone was detected only once. Healthy people donating bone marrow made up the donors. Researchers ran the PCR with 60 Vbeta and 13 Jbeta primers. Measured with immunoSEQ multiplex PCR; TCRdb has only the in-frame clones, and not every one. The table has 100,000 to 120,000 clones, roughly 80% seen once. The sample comprised PBMCs. The source is a middle-aged woman in good health and CMV-seropositive.

The chain's CDR3 is CASSPTRRGQGEPYEQYF. DNA of the CDR3: TGTGCCAGCAGCCCCACCCGACGTGGCCAGGGCGAGCCCTACGAGCAGTACTTC. This rearrangement joins TRBV11-2 to TRBJ2-7, with D possibly matching TRBD1 (5 bases). This CDR3 is built from 18 residues. The V and J ends lost 5 bases and 2 bases respectively, with 25 bases between them. The V gene's germline CDR1 is SGHAT and CDR2 FQNNGV.